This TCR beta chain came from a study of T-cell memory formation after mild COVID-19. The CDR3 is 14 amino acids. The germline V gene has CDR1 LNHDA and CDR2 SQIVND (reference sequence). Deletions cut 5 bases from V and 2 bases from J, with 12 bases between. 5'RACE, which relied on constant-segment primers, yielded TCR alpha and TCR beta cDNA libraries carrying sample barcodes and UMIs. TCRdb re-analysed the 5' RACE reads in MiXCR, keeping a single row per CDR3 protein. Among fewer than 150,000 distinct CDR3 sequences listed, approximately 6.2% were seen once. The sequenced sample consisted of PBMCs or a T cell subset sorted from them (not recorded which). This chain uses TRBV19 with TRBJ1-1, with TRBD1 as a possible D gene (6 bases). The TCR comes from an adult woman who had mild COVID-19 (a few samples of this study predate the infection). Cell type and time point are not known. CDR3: CASSETGLNTEAFF. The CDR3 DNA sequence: TGTGCCAGTAGTGAAACAGGGCTTAACACTGAAGCTTTCTTT.